This T cell receptor beta chain was documented in a study of CD8 T cells in Susac syndrome. Trimming took 6 bases from V and 0 from J, leaving 12 bases between them. This CDR3 is built from 14 residues. CDR1 is MNHEY, CDR2 SMNVEV, per germline (reference sequence). A quantity of about 0.5 to 1 ug RNA underwent reverse transcription using random hexamers. One entry per CDR3 protein, called by TCRdb with MiXCR from the immunoSEQ multiplex PCR reads. The sample has 230,000 or so distinct CDR3 sequences; 95% are singletons. The chain uses TRBV27 and TRBJ2-7; D not certain. The sample taken for sequencing was CD4+ T cells from PBMCs. This clonotype was sampled from a human donor with multiple sclerosis. The CDR3 reads CASSARWSSYEQYF. The CDR3 nucleotides read TGTGCCAGCAGCGCCCGTTGGAGCTCCTACGAGCAGTACTTC.